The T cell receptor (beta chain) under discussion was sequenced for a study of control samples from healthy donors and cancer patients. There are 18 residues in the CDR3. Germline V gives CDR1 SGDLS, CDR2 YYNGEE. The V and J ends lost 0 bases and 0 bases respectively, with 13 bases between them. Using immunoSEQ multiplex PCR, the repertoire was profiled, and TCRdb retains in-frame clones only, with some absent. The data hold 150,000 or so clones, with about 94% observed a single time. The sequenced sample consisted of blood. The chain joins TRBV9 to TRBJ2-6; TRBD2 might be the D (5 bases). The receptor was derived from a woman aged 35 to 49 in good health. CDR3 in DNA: TGTGCCAGCAGCGTAGTCGAGGGAACCCGCTCTGGGGCCAACGTCCTGACTTTC. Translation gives CASSVVEGTRSGANVLTF.